A selection of T cell receptor beta chains follows, all from one sample in a study of shared clonotypes between healthy human individuals. Assay: immunoSEQ multiplex PCR; the TCRdb copy retains only in-frame clones and omits some. The data hold about 520,000 clones, with about 96% observed a single time. Sample: naive CD4+ T cells sorted from blood. All receptors derive from a woman in her twenties or thirties in good health. Each CDR3 is given without its conserved first and last residue. The D gene is left open where the match is weak.

D,length,J,V,CDR3
NA,13,TRBJ2-3,TRBV5-4,ASSLDRRNTDTQY
TRBD2,16,TRBJ2-7,TRBV9,ASSPTVGTSGGSYEQY
NA,15,TRBJ2-1,TRBV19,ASSMYGGGLTYNEQF
NA,9,TRBJ2-1,TRBV6-5,ASSLDTEQF
NA,12,TRBJ1-5,TRBV9,ASSQLETHQPQH
NA,11,TRBJ2-6,TRBV28,ASSFSGANVLT
NA,13,TRBJ2-7,TRBV5-1,ASSLEGTSSYEQY
NA,10,NA,TRBV2,ASSLSSYEQY
NA,11,TRBJ1-4,TRBV28,ASSLPPGEKLF
NA,10,TRBJ2-3,TRBV7-6,ASSLAADTQY
NA,13,TRBJ2-1,TRBV6-5,ASSLTGRTYNEQF
NA,12,TRBJ2-7,TRBV18,ASSPSRSSYEQY
NA,9,TRBJ2-7,TRBV25-1,ASTLRGQQY
TRBD1,18,TRBJ1-5,TRBV7-8,ASSLLRDRGPEVSNQPQH
TRBD1,12,TRBJ2-7,TRBV5-1,ASSRDSLTYEQY
TRBD2,12,TRBJ2-7,TRBV18,ASSPRLAGVEQY
NA,12,TRBJ2-7,TRBV6-5,ASFSGLGSYEQY
NA,14,TRBJ1-2,TRBV28,ASSLGALVTNYGYT
NA,13,TRBJ2-7,TRBV28,ASSSSGTGSYEQY
NA,9,TRBJ1-1,TRBV28,ASHSNTEAF
TRBD1,17,TRBJ2-5,TRBV9,ASSSGQGRSFPYQETQY
TRBD2,15,TRBJ2-2,TRBV19,ASSYPRWEGRSGELF
TRBD2,17,TRBJ2-1,TRBV15,ATSSDGYATSGRLNEQF
TRBD2,18,TRBJ2-1,TRBV7-8,ASSLRGTSGRAIGYNEQF
NA,12,TRBJ2-2,TRBV19,ASSIRGDTGELF
NA,12,TRBJ2-7,TRBV28,ASSLWEGASEQY
TRBD1,12,TRBJ2-7,TRBV11-2,ASSNRGSSYEQY
NA,12,TRBJ2-3,TRBV11-3,ASSQKGWTDTQY
NA,11,TRBJ2-5,TRBV19,ASSRTDQETQY